This is a list of T cell receptor beta chains from one sample in a study of technical replicates of blood from a few donors. The repertoire was sequenced with immunoSEQ multiplex PCR; TCRdb's copy has only in-frame clones and lacks some. Of around 61,000 clones listed, around 88% are singletons. The specimen was PBMCs. These receptor sequences come from a human donor in good health. Some clones in this sample may be carry-over from other donors' samples. CDR3s include the opening cysteine and the closing phenylalanine or tryptophan. The D gene is left open where the match is weak. For some rows the clone size is stated as once, few or many, or as a class when expanded; others skip it.

d_call clone_size j_call v_call cdr3_length cdr3_nt cdr3_aa
. . TRBJ2-1 TRBV2 12 TGTGCCAGCAGTGCTAATAACAATGAGCAGTTCTTC CASSANNNEQFF
. few TRBJ2-6 TRBV11-2 14 TGTGCCAGCAGCTCCCCGGTCTGGGCCAACGTCCTGACTTTC CASSSPVWANVLTF
. . TRBJ2-7 TRBV10-3 16 TGTGCCATCAGTGAGTCGGGGGCAGATAGTGCGGACGAGCAGTACTTC CAISESGADSADEQYF
TRBD1 . TRBJ1-4 TRBV14 13 TGTGCCAGCAGCCAATATGACAGGGGGAAACTGTTTTTT CASSQYDRGKLFF
. . TRBJ2-3 TRBV5-6 17 TGTGCCAGCAGCTTGGATGGGGCGCAGTTTGGCACAGATACGCAGTATTTT CASSLDGAQFGTDTQYF
TRBD1 . TRBJ1-1 TRBV2 15 TGTGCCAGCATGAAACAAAGGACAGGGGCCACTGAAGCTTTCTTT CASMKQRTGATEAFF
TRBD2 . TRBJ2-1 TRBV27 14 TGTGCCAGCAGGCTTAGCGGGAGTTACAATGAGCAGTTCTTC CASRLSGSYNEQFF
. . TRBJ2-3 TRBV5-1 16 TGCGCCAGCAGTTCCGCCCTGGGGGGGCTGGGAGATACGCAGTATTTT CASSSALGGLGDTQYF
TRBD2 . TRBJ2-2 TRBV7-9 16 TGTGCCAGCAGCGCCTTCTCGGGGGGTAACACCGGGGAGCTGTTTTTT CASSAFSGGNTGELFF
TRBD1 . TRBJ1-6 TRBV25-1 15 TGTGCCAGCAGTGGGACAGGGGGCCCCTCCTCACCCCTCCACTTT CASSGTGGPSSPLHF
TRBD2 . TRBJ2-1 TRBV4-3 14 TGCGCCAGCAGCCAAGCAGCGGGGCTCCCTGAGCAGTTCTTC CASSQAAGLPEQFF
TRBD2 . TRBJ2-2 TRBV9 15 TGTGCCAGCAGCACGGACCCCGCGGGAGGCGGGGAGCTGTTTTTT CASSTDPAGGGELFF
TRBD1 . TRBJ1-6 TRBV19 14 TGTGCCAGTAGCCCGGGACAGCAGAATTCACCCCTCCACTTT CASSPGQQNSPLHF
TRBD1 . TRBJ2-7 TRBV4-3 15 TGCGCCAGCAGCAGAGGACAGGGAGTTTTCTACGAGCAGTACTTC CASSRGQGVFYEQYF
TRBD1 . TRBJ1-6 TRBV7-9 14 TGTGCCATAGGTTCCGGGACAGGGGCCCGACCCCTCCACTTT CAIGSGTGARPLHF
TRBD2 . TRBJ2-1 TRBV6-1 17 TGTGCCAGCAGTGAAGCGCTTCTGCGGGGGGGCCTAAGGGAGCAGTTCTTC CASSEALLRGGLREQFF
TRBD2 . TRBJ2-7 TRBV13 16 TGTGCCAGCAGGACTTTATGGGCTAGCGGGTCCCACGAGCAGTACTTC CASRTLWASGSHEQYF
. . TRBJ1-6 TRBV30 14 TGTGCCTGGAGTGGGGAGCAGGGGAGATCACCCCTCCACTTT CAWSGEQGRSPLHF